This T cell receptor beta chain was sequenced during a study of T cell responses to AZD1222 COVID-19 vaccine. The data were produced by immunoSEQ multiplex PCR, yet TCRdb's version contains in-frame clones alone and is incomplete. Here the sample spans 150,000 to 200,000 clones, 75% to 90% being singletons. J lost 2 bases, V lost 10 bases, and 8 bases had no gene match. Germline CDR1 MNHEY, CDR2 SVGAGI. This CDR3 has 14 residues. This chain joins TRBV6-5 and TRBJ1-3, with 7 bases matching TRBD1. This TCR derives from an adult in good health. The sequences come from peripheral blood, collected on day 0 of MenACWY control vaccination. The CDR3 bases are TGTGCCACCGAACAGGGGACAACTGGAAACACCATATATTTT. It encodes CATEQGTTGNTIYF.